These 30 T cell receptor beta chains were all obtained from the same sample, sequenced in a study of cytomegalovirus exposure and HLA in healthy donors. PCR employed 60 Vbeta and 13 Jbeta primers. Clones were sequenced by immunoSEQ multiplex PCR, and TCRdb holds only the in-frame ones, with some missing. The sample records some 170,000 clones, approximately 9.5% being singletons. The sequenced material came from PBMCs. The receptors shown here come from a woman under 40 in good health and CMV-seropositive.

This clone was seen only a few times. The chain employs TRBV9 and TRBJ1-5; possibly TRBD1 for D (5 bases). The germline V gene encodes CDR1 SGDLS and CDR2 YYNGEE. Trimming shortened V by 3 bases and J by 0 bases, and 10 bases separated the two germline ends. The CDR3 contains 15 residues. Written as DNA, the CDR3 is TGTGCCAGCAGCGGCTCAGGGAATAGCAATCAGCCCCAGCATTTT. It is translated as CASSGSGNSNQPQHF.

The CDR3 loop reads CASSIYGGISNQPQHF. The CDR3, as DNA: TGTGCCAGTAGTATTTACGGGGGTATTAGCAATCAGCCCCAGCATTTT. The V gene is TRBV19, the J gene TRBJ1-5; D may be TRBD1 (5 bases). In germline, CDR1 is LNHDA, CDR2 SQIVND (reference sequence). CDR3 size: 16 residues. Between the trimmed V and J ends, which lost 3 bases and 0 bases, there was a span of 12 bases.

This clone has more than one count but fewer than ten. The rearrangement uses TRBV18 and TRBJ2-2; TRBD1 aligns across 7 bases. Germline V gene data show CDR1 as KGHSH and CDR2 as LQKENI. This CDR3 is built from 15 residues. Germline trimming cut 5 bases from V and 6 bases from J; bases unmatched to any gene: 9. CDR3 DNA: TGTGCCAGCTCAGTTTCGCCAGGGGGATCCGGGGAGCTGTTTTTT. It encodes CASSVSPGGSGELFF.

The chain carries TRBV7-9 and TRBJ2-1, with TRBD1 matching 11 bases. This CDR3 spans 14 amino acids. Germline V gene lookup returns CDR1 SEHNR and CDR2 FQNEAQ (reference sequence). Trimming cost V 4 bases and J 8 bases; bases outside gene matches: 4. The DNA of the CDR3 is TGTGCCAGCAGCTACGGACAGGGGGCCCATGAGCAGTTCTTC. It encodes CASSYGQGAHEQFF.

This clone showed up just a few times. This sequence joins TRBV7-9 and TRBJ1-1, with 9 bases lining up with TRBD1. The CDR3 contains 17 residues. The V gene end was trimmed by 2 bases and the J gene end by 1 base; junction bases not matched to a gene: 8. Germline lookup yields CDR1 SEHNR and CDR2 FQNEAQ (reference sequence). DNA for the CDR3: TGTGCCAGCAGCTTAATCAGGACAGGGGTCGAGAACACTGAAGCTTTCTTT. Encoded protein: CASSLIRTGVENTEAFF.

This clone was counted between two and nine times. The J gene is TRBJ1-1, the V gene TRBV7-9, with D tentatively TRBD1 (6 bases). The CDR3 extends over 15 amino acids. The germline gives CDR1 SEHNR, CDR2 FQNEAQ (reference sequence). Trimming took off 6 bases at V and 0 bases at J, with 14 bases between the two ends. CDR3 loop: CASSHMDRMNTEAFF. The CDR3 DNA reads as TGTGCCAGCAGTCACATGGACAGAATGAACACTGAAGCTTTCTTT.

This chain joins TRBV29-1 and TRBJ2-5, with 8 bases identical to TRBD1. Germline values: CDR1 SQVTM, CDR2 ANQGSEA. The V and J ends lost 5 bases and 1 base, in that order; junction bases with no gene match: 6. The CDR3 consists of 14 residues. CDR3: CSVTDRVLQETQYF. CDR3 nucleotide sequence: TGCAGCGTTACGGACAGGGTCCTCCAAGAGACCCAGTACTTC.

This clone was picked up a small number of times. The V and J genes are TRBV29-1 and TRBJ1-2; possibly TRBD1 for D (5 bases). The CDR3 spans 12 residues. Trimming took off 6 bases at V and 8 bases at J, with 16 bases between the two ends. Germline V gene lookup returns CDR1 SQVTM and CDR2 ANQGSEA. The CDR3 bases are TGCAGCGTCCCTTGGGGGGATGGCGGCTACACCTTC. Protein: CSVPWGDGGYTF. The full variable domain, its missing parts supplied by reference TRBV29-1 and TRBJ1-2, is SAVISQKPSRDICQRGTSLTIQCQVDSQVTMMFWYRQQPGQSLTLIATANQGSEATYESGFVIDKFPISRPNLTFSTLTVSNMSPEDSSIYLCSVPWGDGGYTFGSGTRLTVV.

The rearrangement links TRBV5-8 to TRBJ1-5; unclear D gene. The CDR3 extends over 15 amino acids. The germline V gene encodes CDR1 SGHTS and CDR2 YDEGEE. Trimming left V 6 bases short and J 3 bases short, with 16 bases between. As DNA, the CDR3 is TGTGCCAGCAAGTTCGGGTCCGACTACAATCAGCCCCAGCATTTT. Amino acid sequence: CASKFGSDYNQPQHF.

This CDR3 reads CASRVASGGSYEQYF. DNA for the CDR3: TGTGCCAGCAGAGTAGCTAGCGGGGGATCCTACGAGCAGTACTTC. This rearrangement joins TRBV2 to TRBJ2-5; TRBD2 aligns across 10 bases. Near its end, the DNA agrees better with TRBJ2-7, so the J call may be wrong. The CDR3 runs 15 residues. Germline V gene data show CDR1 as SNHLY and CDR2 as FYNNEI.

The V call is TRBV2, the J call TRBJ2-3, with D perhaps TRBD2 (5 bases). Germline-derived CDR1 and CDR2 are SNHLY and FYNNEI. The CDR3 has 14 residues. Trimming cost V 8 bases and J 0 bases, with 12 bases left between them. In nucleotides, the CDR3 is TGTGCCAGCTCCCGGGATACTAGCACAGATACGCAGTATTTT. As protein: CASSRDTSTDTQYF.

The rearrangement links TRBV30 to TRBJ2-2; TRBD2 matches at 10 bases. V was clipped by 3 bases and J by 2 bases; unmatched bases: 6. From germline, CDR1 is GTSNPN and CDR2 SVGIG (reference sequence). CDR3 length: 16 residues. CDR3 protein: CAWSGLADLNTGELFF. The CDR3, as DNA: TGTGCCTGGAGCGGACTAGCGGACCTAAACACCGGGGAGCTGTTTTTT.

In its sample, this clone was seen a few times. The junction differs from germline at one of its ends, possibly a read error. The CDR3, as DNA: TGTGCCAGCAGTGGACTAGCGGGAGTCCACGAGCGGTACTTC. Translated, it gives CASSGLAGVHERYF. The genes are TRBV5-6 and TRBJ2-7, with 13 bases matching TRBD2. Germline V CDR1 and CDR2: SGHDT, YYEEEE. This CDR3 has 14 amino acids.

This rearrangement joins TRBV9 to TRBJ2-2, with TRBD1 identical over 7 bases. Germline V gives CDR1 SGDLS, CDR2 YYNGEE. With 7 bases clipped from V and 0 bases from J, the junction kept 3 bases outside the gene matches. The CDR3 consists of 14 residues. The CDR3 region is CASSGTANTGELFF. Here the CDR3 DNA reads TGTGCCAGCTCCGGGACAGCGAACACCGGGGAGCTGTTTTTT.

This clone was recorded many times. The chain links TRBV2 to TRBJ1-1; 7 bases are a match to TRBD1. The CDR3 sequence is 14 residues long. CDR1 and CDR2 (germline): SNHLY, FYNNEI. The V gene end was trimmed by 5 bases and the J gene end by 1 base; junction bases not matched to a gene: 4. CDR3 sequence: CASSRDSWNTEAFF. The DNA for the CDR3 is TGTGCCAGCAGTCGGGACAGCTGGAACACTGAAGCTTTCTTT.

The chain carries TRBV28 and TRBJ1-2; D is unclear. Germline CDR1 reads MDHEN; CDR2 reads SYDVKM. Trimming stripped 6 bases from V and 4 bases from J, with 12 bases between. This CDR3 is 13 amino acids long. CDR3 protein: CASSPGGGYGYTF. The CDR3 DNA sequence: TGTGCCAGCAGCCCAGGAGGTGGCTATGGCTACACCTTC.

V gene TRBV19 combines with J gene TRBJ1-2; no firm D call. CDR1 and CDR2 from the germline V gene are LNHDA and SQIVND (reference sequence). There are 15 residues in the CDR3. Trimming took off 2 bases at V and 4 bases at J, with 14 bases between the two ends. CDR3 coding DNA: TGTGCCAGTAGTATACTGGGCGCTCGAATCTATGGCTACACCTTC. Protein product: CASSILGARIYGYTF.

The rearrangement links TRBV2 to TRBJ1-2; weak D call: TRBD1 (6 bases). Trimming shortened V by 11 bases and J by 4 bases, and 14 bases separated the two germline ends. CDR1 and CDR2 from the germline V gene are SNHLY and FYNNEI. The CDR3 extends over 12 amino acids. The DNA of the CDR3 is TGTGCCCGCCGGGGAGGGGGCTATGGCTACACCTTC. It specifies CARRGGGYGYTF.

The chain combines TRBV9 with TRBJ2-1, with 12 bases lining up with TRBD2. CDR3 length equals 17 residues. V lost 4 bases to trimming and J lost 4 bases; unmatched junction nucleotides: 9. Germline V gene data show CDR1 as SGDLS and CDR2 as YYNGEE. CDR3 loop: CASSIGLAGSPYNEQFF. The CDR3 DNA follows: TGTGCCAGCAGCATTGGACTAGCGGGAAGCCCTTACAATGAGCAGTTCTTC.

The rearrangement joins TRBV7-6 to TRBJ2-6, with 7 positions matching TRBD2. J lost 0 bases, V lost 4 bases, and 3 bases had no gene match. CDR3 length equals 16 residues. Per germline, CDR1 SGHVS and CDR2 FNYEAQ. In DNA, the CDR3 is TGTGCCAGCAGCTCTCGCGGGAGCTCTGGGGCCAACGTCCTGACTTTC. Protein sequence: CASSSRGSSGANVLTF.

This clone was counted between two and nine times. The J gene is TRBJ1-3, the V gene TRBV6-5; a weak D match, TRBD1 (6 bases). Trimming shortened V by 6 bases and J by 2 bases, and 14 bases separated the two germline ends. Germline loops: CDR1 MNHEY, CDR2 SVGAGI. This CDR3 is 15 amino acids long. CDR3 in DNA: TGTGCCAGCAGCCCCGACAGGACCCCTGGAAACACCATATATTTT. Translating gives CASSPDRTPGNTIYF.

In its sample, this clone was seen a few times. The J gene is TRBJ2-3, the V gene TRBV5-1, with 9 bases that match TRBD2. This CDR3 region has 16 residues. The J segment lost 3 bases and the V segment lost 1 base, leaving 6 bases of the junction unmatched. Germline V lookup: CDR1 SGHRS, CDR2 YFSETQ. CDR3 sequence reads: CASSLKAGGLTDTQYF. The CDR3 DNA is TGCGCCAGCAGCTTGAAGGCGGGAGGGTTAACAGATACGCAGTATTTT.

V usage is TRBV28 and J usage is TRBJ2-1; maybe TRBD2 (5 bases). The CDR3 extends over 13 amino acids. Germline-derived CDR1 and CDR2 are MDHEN and SYDVKM. V dropped 5 bases and J dropped 4 bases, with 9 bases sitting between them. The CDR3 DNA reads as TGTGCCAGCAGTCGAGGGCCATACAATGAGCAGTTCTTC. Its translation is CASSRGPYNEQFF. Together with reference TRBV28 and TRBJ2-1, the CDR3 gives the full variable domain: DVKVTQSSRYLVKRTGEKVFLECVQDMDHENMFWYRQDPGLGLRLIYFSYDVKMKEKGDIPEGYSVSREKKERFSLILESASTNQTSMYLCASSRGPYNEQFFGPGTRLTVL.

The gene calls are TRBV19 and TRBJ2-7, with D uncertain. V lost 3 bases to trimming and J lost 3 bases, with 12 bases between them. From germline, CDR1 is LNHDA and CDR2 SQIVND (reference sequence). The CDR3 contains 14 residues. The CDR3 spells CASSISAPSYEQYF. CDR3 sequence (DNA): TGTGCCAGTAGTATTTCAGCGCCCAGCTACGAGCAGTACTTC.

This rearrangement joins TRBV7-3 to TRBJ1-2; D gene uncertain. There are 14 residues in the CDR3. The germline CDR1 and CDR2 sequences are SGHTA and FQGTGA. Deletions cut 4 bases from V and 4 bases from J, with 13 bases between. CDR3 amino acids: CASSSGGLGYGYTF. The CDR3 nucleotides are TGTGCCAGCAGCTCGGGAGGTCTCGGCTATGGCTACACCTTC. Together with reference TRBV7-3 and TRBJ1-2, the CDR3 gives the full variable domain: GAGVSQTPSNKVTEKGKYVELRCDPISGHTALYWYRQSLGQGPEFLIYFQGTGAADDSGLPNDRFFAVRPEGSVSTLKIQRTERGDSAVYLCASSSGGLGYGYTFGSGTRLTVV.

The chain employs TRBV18 and TRBJ1-1; tentatively, D is TRBD1 (6 bases). The ends were cut back, 4 bases at V and 0 bases at J, with 9 bases in the middle. CDR1 and CDR2 from the germline V gene are KGHSH and LQKENI. This CDR3 comprises 14 residues. CDR3 coding DNA: TGTGCCAGCTCACGCCGGGACATGAACACTGAAGCTTTCTTT. This gives the protein CASSRRDMNTEAFF.

Concerning this clone itself: A read error may account for a junction end that differs from germline. The J gene is TRBJ2-7, the V gene TRBV14; 10 bases align to TRBD2. The germline V gene encodes CDR1 SGHDN and CDR2 FVKESK. CDR3 length equals 12 residues. CDR3 region: CASSQDGGTSEF. The CDR3 DNA reads as TGTGCCAGCAGCCAAGATGGCGGGACTAGCGAGTTC.

The gene calls are TRBV5-4 and TRBJ2-7, with D maybe TRBD1 (5 bases). The CDR3 runs 14 residues. The germline V gene encodes CDR1 SGHNT and CDR2 YYREEE (reference sequence). Between the trimmed V and J ends, which lost 0 bases and 2 bases, there was a span of 9 bases. The CDR3 DNA follows: TGTGCCAGCAGCTTGGGGGGCGGCCCCTACGAGCAGTACTTC. Translating it yields CASSLGGGPYEQYF.

The rearrangement uses TRBV2 and TRBJ2-2; D gene unclear. The V and J ends lost 3 bases and 4 bases respectively, with 12 bases between them. Germline CDR1 reads SNHLY; CDR2 reads FYNNEI. The CDR3 is 15 residues long. For the CDR3, the DNA is TGTGCCAGCAGTGAGTACGAGGTTGGCACCGGGGAGCTGTTTTTT. Residues: CASSEYEVGTGELFF.

The chain carries TRBV11-3 and TRBJ2-3; D is perhaps TRBD2 (5 bases). Per the germline V gene, CDR1 is SGHNT and CDR2 is YENEEA. The CDR3 runs 13 residues. V shed 6 bases and J shed 1 base, with 8 bases lying between them. CDR3 DNA: TGTGCCAGCAGTTTGGAGGGCACAGATACGCAGTATTTT. This translates into CASSLEGTDTQYF.